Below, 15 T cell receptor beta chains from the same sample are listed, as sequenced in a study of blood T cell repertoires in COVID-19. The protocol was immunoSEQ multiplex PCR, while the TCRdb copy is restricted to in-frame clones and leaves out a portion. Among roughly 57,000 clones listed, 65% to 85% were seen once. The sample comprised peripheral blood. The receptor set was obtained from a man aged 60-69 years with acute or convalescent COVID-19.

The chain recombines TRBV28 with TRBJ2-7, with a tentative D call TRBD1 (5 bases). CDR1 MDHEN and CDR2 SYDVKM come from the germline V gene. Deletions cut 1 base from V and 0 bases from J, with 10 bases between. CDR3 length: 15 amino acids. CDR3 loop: CASSLYQGSSYEQYF. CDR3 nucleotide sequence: TGTGCCAGCAGTTTATATCAGGGTAGCTCCTACGAGCAGTACTTC.

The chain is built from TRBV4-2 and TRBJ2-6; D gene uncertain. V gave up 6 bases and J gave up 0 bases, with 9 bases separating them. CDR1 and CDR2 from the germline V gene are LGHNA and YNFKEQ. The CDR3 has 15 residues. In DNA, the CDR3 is TGTGCCAGCAGGGCAGGCCACTCTGGGGCCAACGTCCTGACTTTC. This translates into CASRAGHSGANVLTF.

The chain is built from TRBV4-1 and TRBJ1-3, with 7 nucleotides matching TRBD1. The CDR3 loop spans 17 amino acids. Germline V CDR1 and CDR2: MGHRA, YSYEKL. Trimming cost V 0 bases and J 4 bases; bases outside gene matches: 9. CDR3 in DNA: TGCGCCAGCAGCCAAGATTATAATCCGGGACAGGGAAACACCATATATTTT. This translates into CASSQDYNPGQGNTIYF.

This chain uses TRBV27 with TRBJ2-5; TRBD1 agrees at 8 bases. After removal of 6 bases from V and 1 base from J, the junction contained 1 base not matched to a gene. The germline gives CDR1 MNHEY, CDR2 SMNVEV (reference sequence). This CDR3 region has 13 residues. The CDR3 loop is CASRDRGQETQYF. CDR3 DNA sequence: TGTGCCAGCAGAGACAGGGGCCAAGAGACCCAGTACTTC.

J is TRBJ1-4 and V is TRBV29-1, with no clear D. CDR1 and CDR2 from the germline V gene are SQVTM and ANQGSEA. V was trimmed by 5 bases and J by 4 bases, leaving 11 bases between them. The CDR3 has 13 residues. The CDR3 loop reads CSVWVAGNEKLFF. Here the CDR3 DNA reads TGCAGCGTTTGGGTTGCGGGTAATGAAAAACTGTTTTTT.

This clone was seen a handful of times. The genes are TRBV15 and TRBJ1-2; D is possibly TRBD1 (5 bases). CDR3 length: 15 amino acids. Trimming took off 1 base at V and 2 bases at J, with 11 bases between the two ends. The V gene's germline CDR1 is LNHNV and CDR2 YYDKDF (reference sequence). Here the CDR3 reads CATSRGTSGNYGYTF. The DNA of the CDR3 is TGTGCCACCAGCAGAGGAACATCAGGGAACTATGGCTACACCTTC.

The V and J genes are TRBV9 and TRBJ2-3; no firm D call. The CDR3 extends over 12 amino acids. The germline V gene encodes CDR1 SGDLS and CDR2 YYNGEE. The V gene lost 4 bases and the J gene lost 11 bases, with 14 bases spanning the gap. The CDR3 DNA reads TGTGCCAGCAGCCCCCTCCCCCCCGGGCAGTATTTT. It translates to CASSPLPPGQYF.

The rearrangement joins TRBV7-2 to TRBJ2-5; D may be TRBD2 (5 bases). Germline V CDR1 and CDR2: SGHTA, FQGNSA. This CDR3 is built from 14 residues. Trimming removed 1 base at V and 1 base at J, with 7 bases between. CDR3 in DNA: TGTGCCAGCAGCTTAGGAGCGGCCCAAGAGACCCAGTACTTC. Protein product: CASSLGAAQETQYF.

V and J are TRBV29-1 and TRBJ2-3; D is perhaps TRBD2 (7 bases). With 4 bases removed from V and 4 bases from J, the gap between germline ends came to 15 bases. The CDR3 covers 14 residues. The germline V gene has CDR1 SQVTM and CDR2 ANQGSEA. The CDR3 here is CSVGMGGASDTQYF. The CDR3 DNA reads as TGCAGCGTTGGGATGGGGGGGGCTTCAGATACGCAGTATTTT.

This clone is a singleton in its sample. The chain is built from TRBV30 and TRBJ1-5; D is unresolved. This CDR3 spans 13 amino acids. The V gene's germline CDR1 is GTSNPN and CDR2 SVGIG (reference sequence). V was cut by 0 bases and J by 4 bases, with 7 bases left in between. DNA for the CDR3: TGTGCCTGGAGTGTACACCCTAATCAGCCCCAGCATTTT. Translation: CAWSVHPNQPQHF.

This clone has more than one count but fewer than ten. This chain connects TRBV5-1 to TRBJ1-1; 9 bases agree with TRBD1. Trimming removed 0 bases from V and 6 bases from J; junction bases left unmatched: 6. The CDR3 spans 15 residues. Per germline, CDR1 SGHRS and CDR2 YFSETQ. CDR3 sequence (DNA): TGCGCCAGCAGCTTGGGCTGGACAGGGGTTGCTGAAGCTTTCTTT. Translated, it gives CASSLGWTGVAEAFF. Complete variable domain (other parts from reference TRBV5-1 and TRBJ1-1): KAGVTQTPRYLIKTRGQQVTLSCSPISGHRSVSWYQQTPGQGLQFLFEYFSETQRNKGNFPGRFSGRQFSNSRSEMNVSTLELGDSALYLCASSLGWTGVAEAFFGQGTRLTVV.

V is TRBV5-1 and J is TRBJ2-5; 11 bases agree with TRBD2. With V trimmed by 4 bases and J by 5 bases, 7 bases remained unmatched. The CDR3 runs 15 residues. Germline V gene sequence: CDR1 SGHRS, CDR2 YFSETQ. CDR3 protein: CASSLSGGAWETQYF. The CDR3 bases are TGCGCCAGCAGCCTTAGCGGGGGGGCCTGGGAGACCCAGTACTTC.

The DNA for the CDR3 is TGTGCCAGCAGTCGACTAGCGGGGGGGCCCAGGGAGCAGTTCTTC. As protein: CASSRLAGGPREQFF. The rearrangement links TRBV2 to TRBJ2-1, with TRBD2 matching 14 bases. The germline V gene has CDR1 SNHLY and CDR2 FYNNEI. V trimming: 5 bases; J trimming: 10 bases; junction bases outside the gene matches: 7. This CDR3 comprises 15 residues.

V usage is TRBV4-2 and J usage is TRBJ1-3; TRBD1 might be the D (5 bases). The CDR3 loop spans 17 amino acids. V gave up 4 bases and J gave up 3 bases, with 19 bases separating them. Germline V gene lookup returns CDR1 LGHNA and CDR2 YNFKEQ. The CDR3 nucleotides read TGTGCCAGCAGCCTTTTGGGAACTCACCAGGGTGGAAACACCATATATTTT. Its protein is CASSLLGTHQGGNTIYF.

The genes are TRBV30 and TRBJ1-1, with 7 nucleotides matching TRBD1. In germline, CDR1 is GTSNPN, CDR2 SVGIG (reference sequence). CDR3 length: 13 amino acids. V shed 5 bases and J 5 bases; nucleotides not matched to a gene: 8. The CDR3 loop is CAWDRQGGTEAFF. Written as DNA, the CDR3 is TGTGCCTGGGACCGACAGGGCGGAACTGAAGCTTTCTTT.